This T cell receptor beta chain was documented in a study of control samples from healthy donors and cancer patients. Profiling relied on immunoSEQ multiplex PCR, and the TCRdb table lists in-frame clones only, not all of them. The table includes about 100,000 clones, approximately 90% detected once. This CDR3 has 14 residues. The V end was cut by 1 base, the J end by 4 bases, with 10 bases between. The germline gives CDR1 SGHVS, CDR2 FQNEAQ. This TCR came from a man younger than 45 in good health. V is TRBV7-8 and J is TRBJ2-5; D is unresolved. The specimen sequenced was blood. CDR3 in DNA: TGTGCCAGCAGCTTAGGGGTAGGGATAGAGACCCAGTACTTC. As protein: CASSLGVGIETQYF.